Listed here are 25 T cell receptor beta chains from one sample, sequenced in a study of human T cells and chemical hapten exposure. MiXCR, run by TCRdb on the RACE reads, gives a single entry per CDR3 protein. This table holds fewer than 200,000 distinct CDR3 sequences, under 25% found once. As to time point: patch test 1, 2 weeks after DPC sensitization. Regarding treatment: therapeutic diphenylcyclopropenone sensitization with weekly scalp DPC. This specimen consisted of whole blood, obtained in connection with sensitization to the hapten diphenylcyclopropenone (DPC). The receptor set was obtained from a woman aged 50 to 60 with alopecia areata. Some clones in this sample may be carry-over from other donors' samples.

This clonotype was seen a handful of times. J is TRBJ2-3 and V is TRBV24-1, with a tentative D call TRBD2 (5 bases). Germline-derived CDR1 and CDR2 are KGHDR and SFDVKD. Between the trimmed V and J ends, which lost 3 bases and 0 bases, there was a span of 9 bases. This CDR3 has 15 residues. CDR3 residues: CATSDPGSSTDTQYF. The CDR3 DNA follows: TGTGCCACCAGTGATCCGGGGAGTAGCACAGATACGCAGTATTTT.

The table lists this clonotype with a few counts. This chain connects TRBV7-2 to TRBJ1-2; the D gene is possibly TRBD1 (6 bases). Germline V gene data show CDR1 as SGHTA and CDR2 as FQGNSA. The CDR3 extends over 12 amino acids. V was pared by 3 bases and J by 8 bases, with 10 bases between. The CDR3 loop reads CASSFGGGGYTF. Written as DNA, the CDR3 is TGTGCCAGCAGCTTCGGGGGCGGGGGCTACACCTTC.

The J gene is TRBJ1-4, the V gene TRBV6-5, with TRBD1 matching over 7 bases. Germline CDR1 is MNHEY and CDR2 is SVGAGI. V shed 8 bases and J 2 bases; nucleotides not matched to a gene: 2. The length of the CDR3 is 13 residues. The CDR3 region has the DNA TGTGCCAGCGCGGACAGGACTAATGAAAAACTGTTTTTT. It yields the protein CASADRTNEKLFF.

This clonotype appeared many times. One junction end disagrees with the germline gene, perhaps due to a read error. J is TRBJ2-1 and V is TRBV7-2; TRBD2 aligns across 7 bases. There are 15 residues in the CDR3. CDR1 and CDR2 (germline): SGHTA, FQGNSA. The CDR3 loop is CASSLAAGSYNEQFF. Written as DNA, the CDR3 is TGTGCCAGCAGCCTAGCGGCAGGCTCCTACAATGAGCAGTTCTTC.

There are a few counts of this clonotype. The CDR3 loop reads CSASLGTSGTETQYF. CDR3 sequence (DNA): TGCAGTGCCTCCCTTGGGACTAGCGGGACTGAGACCCAGTACTTC. The rearrangement links TRBV20-1 to TRBJ2-5; 13 positions match TRBD2. J gave up 5 bases and V 6 bases, and 9 bases lay outside the gene matches. The CDR3 spans 15 residues. The germline V gene has CDR1 DFQATT and CDR2 SNEGSKA (reference sequence).

This clonotype has a count of ten or more. This chain connects TRBV5-1 to TRBJ2-1, with TRBD2 identical over 8 bases. From germline, CDR1 is SGHRS and CDR2 YFSETQ. Trimming at V came to 0 bases and at J to 0 bases, leaving 11 bases not matched to a gene. The CDR3 is 19 amino acids. The CDR3 coding sequence is TGCGCCAGCAGCTTGGGCGAGAAGGTAGCGGGATACTCCTACAATGAGCAGTTCTTC. Protein sequence: CASSLGEKVAGYSYNEQFF.

V usage is TRBV12-3 or TRBV12-4 and J usage is TRBJ1-4, with unresolved D. The germline V and J ends were trimmed by 0 bases and 4 bases, with 6 bases remaining between them. CDR3 size: 14 residues. As DNA, the CDR3 is TGTGCCAGCAGTTTAGCCGGCCTTAATGAAAAACTGTTTTTT. It encodes CASSLAGLNEKLFF.

In this sample, this clonotype turned up once. The chain recombines TRBV7-9 with TRBJ2-1, with a weak D call TRBD1 (6 bases). CDR3 size: 14 residues. Trimming removed 5 bases from V and 8 bases from J, with 16 bases in between. The V gene's germline CDR1 is SEHNR and CDR2 FQNEAQ (reference sequence). This CDR3 is CASSLLTGIYEQFF. CDR3 coding DNA: TGTGCCAGCAGCCTCCTAACAGGGATCTATGAGCAGTTCTTC.

The rearrangement links TRBV5-6 to TRBJ1-2, with D perhaps TRBD1 (5 bases). Trimming removed 2 bases at V and 6 bases at J, with 5 bases between. The CDR3 is 11 amino acids. The germline V gene has CDR1 SGHDT and CDR2 YYEEEE. The CDR3, as DNA: TGTGCCAGCAGCTTACAGGATGGCTACACCTTC. It codes for CASSLQDGYTF. Drawing the rest from reference TRBV5-6 and TRBJ1-2, the complete variable domain is DAGVTQSPTHLIKTRGQQVTLRCSPKSGHDTVSWYQQALGQGPQFIFQYYEEEERQRGNFPDRFSGHQFPNYSSELNVNALLLGDSALYLCASSLQDGYTFGSGTRLTVV.

This clonotype showed up just once. The chain couples TRBV20-1 to TRBJ2-5; D gene uncertain. The CDR3 has 15 amino acids. V was shortened by 3 bases and J by 5 bases, with 19 bases between the two germline ends. Germline CDR1 DFQATT, CDR2 SNEGSKA (reference sequence). CDR3 residues: CSASDPQPLGETQYF. CDR3 DNA: TGCAGTGCTAGTGACCCTCAGCCCCTGGGGGAGACCCAGTACTTC.

In its sample, this clonotype was seen many times. The chain recombines TRBV12-3 or TRBV12-4 with TRBJ2-7, with D possibly called TRBD1 or TRBD2 (5 bases each). Deletions cut 5 bases from V and 2 bases from J, with 10 bases between. The CDR3 is 13 residues long. CDR3 coding DNA: TGTGCCAGCAGTACTGGGACCACCTACGAGCAGTACTTC. It codes for CASSTGTTYEQYF.

The rearrangement links TRBV5-6 to TRBJ1-2; 10 nucleotides agree with TRBD1. The CDR3 sequence is 16 residues long. V lost 0 bases and J lost 2; bases outside the gene matches: 4. Germline CDR1 reads SGHDT; CDR2 reads YYEEEE. CDR3 protein: CASSLVPGQGNYGYTF. DNA for the CDR3: TGTGCCAGCAGCTTGGTGCCGGGACAGGGGAACTATGGCTACACCTTC. The variable domain in full, with the rest retrieved from reference TRBV5-6 and TRBJ1-2, is DAGVTQSPTHLIKTRGQQVTLRCSPKSGHDTVSWYQQALGQGPQFIFQYYEEEERQRGNFPDRFSGHQFPNYSSELNVNALLLGDSALYLCASSLVPGQGNYGYTFGSGTRLTVV.

The chain joins TRBV12-3 or TRBV12-4 to TRBJ2-2, with TRBD2 as a possible D gene (7 bases). This CDR3 region has 16 residues. V lost 8 bases, J lost 0 bases, and 16 bases lay in between. The CDR3 sequence is CASARGAGANTGELFF. Here the CDR3 DNA reads TGTGCCAGCGCCCGGGGGGCGGGAGCGAACACCGGGGAGCTGTTTTTT.

Only a few counts were recorded for this clonotype. As DNA, the CDR3 is TGTGCCAGCAGACCGCCCAGGCCTGGCACCGGGGAGCTGTTTTTT. The encoded protein is CASRPPRPGTGELFF. The chain has TRBV6-5 and TRBJ2-2; D gene unclear. CDR1 is MNHEY, CDR2 SVGAGI, per germline. This CDR3 region has 15 residues. Trimming shortened V by 6 bases and J by 4 bases, and 15 bases separated the two germline ends.

The chain combines TRBV4-1 with TRBJ2-5; D uncertain. Trimming took off 1 base at V and 2 bases at J, with 8 bases between the two ends. This CDR3 comprises 14 residues. The germline V gene encodes CDR1 MGHRA and CDR2 YSYEKL. Here the CDR3 reads CASSQGLIQETQYF. CDR3 in DNA: TGCGCCAGCAGCCAAGGACTCATACAAGAGACCCAGTACTTC.

CDR3 residues: CSVTGTGGGETQYF. The DNA of the CDR3 is TGCAGCGTTACCGGGACAGGGGGCGGAGAGACCCAGTACTTC. The genes are TRBV29-1 and TRBJ2-5; 12 positions agree with TRBD1. CDR1 is SQVTM, CDR2 ANQGSEA, per germline. The CDR3 consists of 14 residues. The J segment lost 4 bases and the V segment lost 5 bases, leaving 5 bases of the junction unmatched.

The table lists this clonotype with a few counts. The genes are TRBV5-1 and TRBJ2-7, with 7 bases aligning to TRBD2. V shed 4 bases, J shed 0 bases, and the junction held 10 bases outside the gene matches. The CDR3 runs to 16 residues. Germline V gene data show CDR1 as SGHRS and CDR2 as YFSETQ. The CDR3 reads CASSPLGSGFSYEQYF. CDR3 in DNA: TGCGCCAGCAGCCCGCTGGGTAGCGGGTTCTCCTACGAGCAGTACTTC.

The V and J genes are TRBV2 and TRBJ1-1; no firm D call. The CDR3 sequence is 13 residues long. V was cut by 2 bases and J by 8 bases, with 12 bases left in between. Germline lookup yields CDR1 SNHLY and CDR2 FYNNEI. CDR3 in amino acids: CASSEYSSPEAFF. The CDR3 bases are TGTGCCAGCAGTGAATATTCTTCCCCGGAAGCTTTCTTT.

This clonotype showed up just a few times. The V call is TRBV29-1, the J call TRBJ1-1; perhaps TRBD1 as D (6 bases). Trimming took off 7 bases at V and 3 bases at J, with 15 bases between the two ends. The germline gives CDR1 SQVTM, CDR2 ANQGSEA. There are 13 residues in the CDR3. In nucleotides, the CDR3 is TGCAGCGCCGGGGGGCAGGGCTACACTGAAGCTTTCTTT. As protein: CSAGGQGYTEAFF. The whole variable domain, remainder taken from reference TRBV29-1 and TRBJ1-1, is SAVISQKPSRDICQRGTSLTIQCQVDSQVTMMFWYRQQPGQSLTLIATANQGSEATYESGFVIDKFPISRPNLTFSTLTVSNMSPEDSSIYLCSAGGQGYTEAFFGQGTRLTVV.

The gene calls are TRBV29-1 and TRBJ2-5; TRBD1 agrees at 9 bases. Germline V lookup: CDR1 SQVTM, CDR2 ANQGSEA. Germline trimming cut 6 bases from V and 5 bases from J; bases unmatched to any gene: 10. The CDR3 runs to 14 residues. CDR3 sequence (DNA): TGCAGCGTCCGCGAAACAGGGGGCGATGAGACCCAGTACTTC. Translating gives CSVRETGGDETQYF.

CDR3 loop: CASRASGNQETQYF. The CDR3 coding sequence is TGTGCCAGCAGGGCCTCAGGGAACCAAGAGACCCAGTACTTC. The J gene is TRBJ2-5, the V gene TRBV25-1; the D gene is possibly TRBD1 (5 bases). Trimming pared 6 bases from V and 0 bases from J, leaving 11 bases between. The CDR3 covers 14 residues. The V gene's germline CDR1 is MGHDK and CDR2 SYGVNS.

The rearrangement uses TRBV7-2 and TRBJ2-2, with D uncertain. This CDR3 is 15 amino acids long. The ends were cut back, 2 bases at V and 0 bases at J, with 7 bases in the middle. Germline loops: CDR1 SGHTA, CDR2 FQGNSA. The CDR3 protein is CASSLRRANTGELFF. The CDR3 DNA reads TGTGCCAGCAGCTTAAGACGGGCGAACACCGGGGAGCTGTTTTTT.

V and J are TRBV3-1 and TRBJ1-5; no firm D call. This CDR3 has 14 residues. Trimming cost V 3 bases and J 1 base, with 7 bases left between them. Per germline, CDR1 LGHDT and CDR2 YNNKEL (reference sequence). This chain's CDR3 is CASSQGFSNQPQHF. In DNA, the CDR3 is TGTGCCAGCAGCCAGGGTTTCAGCAATCAGCCCCAGCATTTT. The full variable domain, its missing parts supplied by reference TRBV3-1 and TRBJ1-5, is DTAVSQTPKYLVTQMGNDKSIKCEQNLGHDTMYWYKQDSKKFLKIMFSYNNKELIINETVPNRFSPKSPDKAHLNLHINSLELGDSAVYFCASSQGFSNQPQHFGDGTRLSIL.

This clonotype was recorded a few times. The rearrangement joins TRBV20-1 to TRBJ2-1, with D possibly matching TRBD1 (7 bases). CDR3 size: 14 residues. Germline V gene sequence: CDR1 DFQATT, CDR2 SNEGSKA (reference sequence). Deletions cut 3 bases from V and 5 bases from J, with 14 bases between. The CDR3 DNA reads as TGCAGTGCTAGTTCAGGGGGGAAACACAATGAGCAGTTCTTC. Protein: CSASSGGKHNEQFF.

In this sample, this clonotype turned up a few times. CDR3 DNA: TGTGCCAGCAGCTTATTCAGCGGGAGTCTGTACGAGCAGTACTTC. Its protein product is CASSLFSGSLYEQYF. The chain couples TRBV7-6 to TRBJ2-7; 8 nucleotides agree with TRBD2. Germline assignment: CDR1 SGHVS and CDR2 FNYEAQ. V gave up 2 bases and J gave up 4 bases; unmatched junction bases: 7. The CDR3 loop spans 15 amino acids.